This entry features one T cell receptor beta chain sequence. The sample comes from a study of blood T cell repertoires in COVID-19. Background on the study: The study drew acute and convalescent COVID-19 samples from the United States, Italy and Spain. The cDNA or gDNA used as material had been derived from T cells, B-cell-depleted T cells, or PBMCs.

In the original analysis: Counts of nucleated cells, estimated from reference gene primer amplification, were obtained. Here immunoSEQ multiplex PCR was the method, and the copy in TCRdb shows in-frame clones only, minus some. Clone size and V and J calls were adopted from that table, with D and trimming inferred from the DNA. In the table there are approximately 190,000 clones, about 88% of which are singletons. The source is a woman in her forties who had recovered from COVID-19. Sequencing was performed on peripheral blood.

The CDR3 is CASSIDGPAWGDTEAFF. CDR3 DNA sequence: TGTGCCAGTAGTATAGATGGTCCAGCCTGGGGGGACACTGAAGCTTTCTTT. The J gene is TRBJ1-1, the V gene TRBV19; possibly TRBD1 for D (5 bases). Germline V gene lookup returns CDR1 LNHDA and CDR2 SQIVND (reference sequence). The CDR3 covers 17 residues. V dropped 0 bases and J dropped 3 bases, with 17 bases sitting between them.